One and the same sample provided the 30 T cell receptor beta chains below, sequenced in a study of blood T cell repertoires in COVID-19. The method was immunoSEQ multiplex PCR; TCRdb's version includes in-frame clones alone and lacks a portion of them. In the table there are 200,000 to 250,000 clones, around 80% of which are singletons. What was sequenced was peripheral blood. The receptor set was obtained from an elderly woman with acute or convalescent COVID-19.

The chain recombines TRBV7-2 with TRBJ2-3; D unclear. V was shortened by 2 bases and J by 4 bases, with 13 bases between the two germline ends. The CDR3 length is 15 residues. Germline loops: CDR1 SGHTA, CDR2 FQGNSA. The CDR3 DNA follows: TGTGCCAGCAGCTTAACTCCTCACCCCCCAGATACGCAGTATTTT. Encoded protein: CASSLTPHPPDTQYF. The complete variable domain, with remaining parts taken from reference TRBV7-2 and TRBJ2-3, reads GAGVSQSPSNKVTEKGKDVELRCDPISGHTALYWYRQSLGQGLEFLIYFQGNSAPDKSGLPSDRFSAERTGGSVSTLTIQRTQQEDSAVYLCASSLTPHPPDTQYFGPGTRLTVL.

V and J are TRBV4-2 and TRBJ1-4, with 7 positions matching TRBD1. The J segment lost 5 bases and the V segment lost 1 base, leaving 4 bases of the junction unmatched. The length of the CDR3 is 15 residues. CDR1 is LGHNA and CDR2 is YNFKEQ in the germline V gene. The CDR3: CASSQAGQQNEKLFF. DNA for the CDR3: TGTGCCAGCAGCCAAGCGGGACAGCAAAATGAAAAACTGTTTTTT.

J is TRBJ2-5 and V is TRBV29-1; D not resolved. This CDR3 has 11 residues. Germline values: CDR1 SQVTM, CDR2 ANQGSEA. Trimming stripped 4 bases from V and 5 bases from J, with 8 bases between. The CDR3 nucleotides are TGCAGCGTTGTACCACTTGAGACCCAGTACTTC. Protein sequence: CSVVPLETQYF.

CDR3 sequence: CASSPSTGTGEKLFF. CDR3 DNA: TGTGCCAGCAGTCCCTCTACGGGGACAGGAGAAAAACTGTTTTTT. V is TRBV28 and J is TRBJ1-4, with 8 bases fitting TRBD1. V shed 5 bases, J shed 8 bases, and the junction held 10 bases outside the gene matches. The CDR3 contains 15 residues. Germline V gives CDR1 MDHEN, CDR2 SYDVKM.

V and J are TRBV7-6 and TRBJ1-1, with D uncertain. Germline V gene sequence: CDR1 SGHVS, CDR2 FNYEAQ. V lost 5 bases and J 4 bases, leaving 11 bases between the germline ends. The CDR3 spans 13 residues. The CDR3: CASSVTRFTEAFF. The CDR3 bases are TGTGCCAGCAGCGTGACTCGGTTCACTGAAGCTTTCTTT.

V gene TRBV2 combines with J gene TRBJ1-1, with 7 bases that match TRBD1. Germline V gene lookup returns CDR1 SNHLY and CDR2 FYNNEI. This CDR3 is 15 amino acids long. V lost 6 bases to trimming and J lost 1 base; unmatched junction nucleotides: 8. CDR3 protein: CASSSSRGSNTEAFF. The CDR3 DNA reads TGTGCCAGCAGCTCAAGCAGGGGGTCGAACACTGAAGCTTTCTTT.

This chain uses TRBV5-3 with TRBJ2-2; a weak D match, TRBD1 (5 bases). TRBV5-3 carries the ORF label, with uncertain function. CDR3 length: 14 residues. V gave up 1 base and J gave up 5 bases, with 9 bases separating them. CDR3 sequence: CARSLPGYTGELFF. The CDR3 DNA reads TGTGCCAGAAGCTTGCCAGGGTATACCGGGGAGCTGTTTTTT.

This chain joins TRBV6-4 and TRBJ2-3, with 8 bases that match TRBD2. Germline loops: CDR1 MRHNA, CDR2 SNTAGT. The junction had 7 bases not matched to a gene; V was cut back by 6 bases and J by 2 bases. The CDR3 contains 15 residues. The CDR3 DNA sequence: TGTGCCAGCAGGAGGTCTAGCGGGCCCACAGATACGCAGTATTTT. This translates into CASRRSSGPTDTQYF.

This sequence joins TRBV9 and TRBJ1-2; a weak D match, TRBD1 (5 bases). Germline CDR1 reads SGDLS; CDR2 reads YYNGEE. V was shortened by 0 bases and J by 7 bases, with 28 bases between the two germline ends. There are 19 residues in the CDR3. CDR3 amino acids: CASSVEPRTRQGLLGGYTF. The DNA of the CDR3 is TGTGCCAGCAGCGTAGAGCCGCGTACGCGGCAGGGTCTCCTTGGTGGCTACACCTTC.

The chain links TRBV6-2 or TRBV6-3 to TRBJ2-3, with 12 positions matching TRBD2. The CDR3 runs to 16 residues. V lost 2 bases, J lost 5 bases, and 5 bases stayed unmatched. In germline, CDR1 is MNHEY, CDR2 SVGEGT. CDR3 residues: CASSYPTSGGGDTQYF. The DNA of the CDR3 is TGTGCCAGCAGTTACCCGACTAGCGGGGGAGGAGATACGCAGTATTTT.

J is TRBJ1-1 and V is TRBV5-5; TRBD1 is a possible D gene (6 bases). Germline CDR1 reads SGHKS; CDR2 reads YYEKEE (reference sequence). This CDR3 contains 16 residues. Trimming cost V 4 bases and J 1 base, with 17 bases left between them. In DNA form, the CDR3 reads TGTGCCAGCAGCCCCGGGGGGCGAGGCGAGAACACTGAAGCTTTCTTT. Translation gives CASSPGGRGENTEAFF.

The chain couples TRBV7-2 to TRBJ1-2; D unresolved. The CDR3 sequence is 13 residues long. V lost 1 base to trimming and J lost 4 bases, with 7 bases between them. Germline lookup yields CDR1 SGHTA and CDR2 FQGNSA. CDR3 sequence (DNA): TGTGCCAGCAGCTTAGGCATACTCTATGGCTACACCTTC. Amino acids: CASSLGILYGYTF.

The chain links TRBV6-4 to TRBJ2-1; a possible D gene is TRBD2 (7 bases). Trimming shortened V by 4 bases and J by 5 bases, and 15 bases separated the two germline ends. The CDR3 runs 15 residues. The germline V gene encodes CDR1 MRHNA and CDR2 SNTAGT. This chain's CDR3 is CASSVGASGHNEQFF. The CDR3 DNA follows: TGTGCCAGCAGTGTGGGGGCTAGCGGACACAATGAGCAGTTCTTC.

The genes are TRBV28 and TRBJ1-5; no firm D call. The germline CDR1 and CDR2 sequences are MDHEN and SYDVKM. With 7 bases removed from V and 5 bases from J, the gap between germline ends came to 12 bases. The CDR3 is made up of 13 amino acids. CDR3 residues: CASKRDRDQPQHF. In nucleotides, the CDR3 is TGTGCCAGCAAACGAGATCGGGATCAGCCCCAGCATTTT.

The rearrangement joins TRBV20-1 to TRBJ2-1; 14 bases are a match to TRBD2. The J segment lost 6 bases and the V segment lost 3 bases, leaving 7 bases of the junction unmatched. CDR3 length equals 16 residues. From germline, CDR1 is DFQATT and CDR2 SNEGSKA (reference sequence). CDR3 in amino acids: CSASRLAGGPFNEQFF. DNA for the CDR3: TGCAGTGCTAGTCGACTAGCGGGAGGGCCTTTCAATGAGCAGTTCTTC.

The count of this clone is one. CDR3 region: CASSQTDNYGYTF. The CDR3 coding sequence is TGTGCCAGCAGCCAGACAGATAACTATGGCTACACCTTC. The chain combines TRBV3-1 (or the pseudogene TRBV3-2) with TRBJ1-2; TRBD1 might be the D (5 bases). The CDR3 has 13 amino acids. Germline V gene data show CDR1 as LGHDT and CDR2 as YNNKEL (reference sequence). Trimming pared 3 bases from V and 1 base from J, leaving 6 bases between.

Note on this clone: Other DNA sequences in this sample translate to the same CDR3. The V gene is TRBV4-1, the J gene TRBJ2-7, with 7 bases aligning to TRBD2. CDR3 length equals 14 residues. The J segment lost 4 bases and the V segment lost 1 base, leaving 4 bases of the junction unmatched. Germline V gene lookup returns CDR1 MGHRA and CDR2 YSYEKL. The CDR3 reads CASSQVLAEYEQYF. The CDR3 region has the DNA TGCGCCAGCAGCCAAGTCCTAGCGGAGTACGAGCAGTACTTC.

V is TRBV19 and J is TRBJ2-3, with 11 bases fitting TRBD2. Unmatched junction bases numbered 8, after V lost 3 bases and J lost 0 bases. The germline CDR1 and CDR2 sequences are LNHDA and SQIVND (reference sequence). The CDR3 length is 18 residues. The CDR3 sequence: CASSMGSGGATSTDTQYF. CDR3 bases: TGTGCCAGTAGTATGGGTAGCGGGGGGGCTACTAGCACAGATACGCAGTATTTT.

V is TRBV19 and J is TRBJ1-1; D ambiguous. Trimming removed 6 bases from V and 14 bases from J, with 19 bases in between. The germline gives CDR1 LNHDA, CDR2 SQIVND (reference sequence). This CDR3 is 12 amino acids long. In DNA, the CDR3 is TGTGCCAGTAGCCCAGAGTGGGGAGGAAACTTCTTT. Amino acid sequence: CASSPEWGGNFF.

The V call is TRBV3-1 (or the pseudogene TRBV3-2), the J call TRBJ2-6, with TRBD1 as a possible D gene (5 bases). Germline values: CDR1 LGHDT, CDR2 YNNKEL (reference sequence). Trimming cost V 6 bases and J 13 bases, with 16 bases left between them. The CDR3 extends over 13 amino acids. The CDR3 coding sequence is TGTGCCAGCAGTCCTGGGTTCCCAGGGGTCCTGACTTTC. This encodes CASSPGFPGVLTF.

The rearrangement uses TRBV6-2 or TRBV6-3 and TRBJ2-7; 9 bases align to TRBD2. The CDR3 sequence is 17 residues long. Germline values: CDR1 MNHEY, CDR2 SVGEGT. Losses at the gene ends were 6 bases for V and 2 bases for J; bases not matched to a gene: 14. The CDR3 nucleotides read TGTGCCAGCAGCGTCCCACTGGCGGGGGGGCACACCTACGAGCAGTACTTC. Protein sequence: CASSVPLAGGHTYEQYF.

The chain carries TRBV19 and TRBJ1-6, with a weak D call TRBD1 (6 bases). V was shortened by 7 bases and J by 6 bases, with 13 bases between the two germline ends. CDR1 and CDR2 from the germline V gene are LNHDA and SQIVND (reference sequence). This CDR3 has 14 residues. CDR3 protein: CASTPTGINSPLHF. CDR3 DNA sequence: TGTGCCAGTACCCCGACAGGAATTAATTCACCCCTCCACTTT.

In this sample, this clone turned up a few times. The chain uses TRBV5-8 and TRBJ2-3, with 8 nucleotides matching TRBD1. V lost 5 bases, J lost 3 bases, and 14 bases stayed unmatched. Germline V gives CDR1 SGHTS, CDR2 YDEGEE. This CDR3 is 17 amino acids long. The CDR3 here is CASSSIYGTGVTDTQYF. CDR3 sequence (DNA): TGTGCCAGCAGTTCTATCTACGGGACAGGCGTTACAGATACGCAGTATTTT.

The V and J genes are TRBV28 and TRBJ2-3; 7 bases agree with TRBD2. CDR3 length: 14 residues. V shed 4 bases and J 5 bases; nucleotides not matched to a gene: 6. Germline values: CDR1 MDHEN, CDR2 SYDVKM. The CDR3 loop is CASSWAGVEDTQYF. DNA for the CDR3: TGTGCCAGCAGTTGGGCGGGAGTGGAAGATACGCAGTATTTT.

The chain is built from TRBV5-4 and TRBJ2-5, with TRBD2 matching over 12 bases. The length of the CDR3 is 17 residues. The trim removed 2 bases at V and 1 base at J, leaving 6 bases unmatched. The germline CDR1 and CDR2 sequences are SGHNT and YYREEE (reference sequence). As DNA, the CDR3 is TGTGCCAGCAGCTTAACCGGGACTAGCGGGCCCCAAGAGACCCAGTACTTC. It yields the protein CASSLTGTSGPQETQYF.

The chain recombines TRBV13 with TRBJ1-1; D is ambiguous. The CDR3 is made up of 12 amino acids. Germline assignment: CDR1 PRHDT and CDR2 FYEKMQ (reference sequence). The ends were cut back, 6 bases at V and 1 base at J, with 6 bases in the middle. The CDR3 protein is CASSNPNTEAFF. The CDR3, as DNA: TGTGCCAGCAGTAATCCGAACACTGAAGCTTTCTTT.

For the CDR3, the DNA is TGCAGCGTGGGCGAGGGTTCGGGAAATTCACCCCTCCACTTT. Its protein is CSVGEGSGNSPLHF. The V call is TRBV29-1, the J call TRBJ1-6, with D hard to call. CDR3 length: 14 residues. V was pared by 6 bases and J by 7 bases, with 16 bases between. Germline-derived CDR1 and CDR2 are SQVTM and ANQGSEA.

CDR3 amino acids: CSVASIGQGGYGYTF. CDR3 in DNA: TGCAGCGTTGCATCAATCGGACAGGGGGGCTATGGCTACACCTTC. The chain carries TRBV29-1 and TRBJ1-2, with TRBD1 matching over 10 bases. Germline CDR1 reads SQVTM; CDR2 reads ANQGSEA. CDR3 length equals 15 residues. After removal of 4 bases from V and 4 bases from J, the junction contained 9 bases not matched to a gene.

The chain combines TRBV19 with TRBJ2-2; weak D call: TRBD2 (6 bases). The CDR3 contains 18 residues. CDR1 is LNHDA, CDR2 SQIVND, per germline (reference sequence). Trimming took 4 bases from V and 1 from J, leaving 19 bases between them. The CDR3 DNA reads TGTGCCAGTAGTACCCGGACTATGGCGGAAAGGAACACCGGGGAGCTGTTTTTT. Residues: CASSTRTMAERNTGELFF.

The chain has TRBV3-1 (or the pseudogene TRBV3-2) and TRBJ1-4; 10 bases are shared with TRBD1. In germline, CDR1 is LGHDT, CDR2 YNNKEL (reference sequence). CDR3 length equals 16 residues. J lost 4 bases, V lost 4 bases, and 6 bases had no gene match. CDR3 sequence (DNA): TGTGCCAGCAGCCCCCACCGGACAGGGGGTAATGAAAAACTGTTTTTT. It codes for CASSPHRTGGNEKLFF.